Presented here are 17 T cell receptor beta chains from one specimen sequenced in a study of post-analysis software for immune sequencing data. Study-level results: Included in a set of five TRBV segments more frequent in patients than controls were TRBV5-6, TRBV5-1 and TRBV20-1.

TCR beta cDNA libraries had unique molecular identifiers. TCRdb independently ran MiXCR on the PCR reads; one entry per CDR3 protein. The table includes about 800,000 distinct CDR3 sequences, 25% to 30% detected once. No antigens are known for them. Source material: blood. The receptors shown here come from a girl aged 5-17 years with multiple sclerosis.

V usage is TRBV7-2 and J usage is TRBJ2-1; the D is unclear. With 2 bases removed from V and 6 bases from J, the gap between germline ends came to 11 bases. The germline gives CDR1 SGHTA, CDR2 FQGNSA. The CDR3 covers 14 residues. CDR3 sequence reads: CASSLIVPSNEQFF. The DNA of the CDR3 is TGTGCCAGCAGCTTAATCGTTCCTAGCAATGAGCAGTTCTTC.

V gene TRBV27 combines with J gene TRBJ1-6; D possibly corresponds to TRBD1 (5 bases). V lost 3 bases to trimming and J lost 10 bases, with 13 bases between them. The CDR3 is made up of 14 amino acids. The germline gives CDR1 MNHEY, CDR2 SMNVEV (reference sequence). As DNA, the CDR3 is TGTGCCAGCAGTTTTCAGGGAATAGGGTCACCCCTCCACTTT. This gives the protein CASSFQGIGSPLHF.

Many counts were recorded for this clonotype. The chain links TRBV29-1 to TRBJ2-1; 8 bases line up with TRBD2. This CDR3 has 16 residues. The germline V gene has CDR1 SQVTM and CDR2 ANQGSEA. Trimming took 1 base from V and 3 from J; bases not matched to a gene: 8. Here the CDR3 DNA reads TGCAGCGTTGAAGGATTTAGCGGGAACCACTACAATGAGCAGTTCTTC. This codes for CSVEGFSGNHYNEQFF.

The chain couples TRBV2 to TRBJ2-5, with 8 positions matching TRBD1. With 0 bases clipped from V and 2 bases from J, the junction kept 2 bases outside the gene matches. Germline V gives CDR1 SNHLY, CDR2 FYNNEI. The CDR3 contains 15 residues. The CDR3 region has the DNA TGTGCCAGCAGTGAAGCCCGGACAGGGCAAGAGACCCAGTACTTC. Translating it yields CASSEARTGQETQYF. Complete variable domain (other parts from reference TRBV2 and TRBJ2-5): EPEVTQTPSHQVTQMGQEVILRCVPISNHLYFYWYRQILGQKVEFLVSFYNNEISEKSEIFDDQFSVERPDGSNFTLKIRSTKLEDSAMYFCASSEARTGQETQYFGPGTRLLVL.

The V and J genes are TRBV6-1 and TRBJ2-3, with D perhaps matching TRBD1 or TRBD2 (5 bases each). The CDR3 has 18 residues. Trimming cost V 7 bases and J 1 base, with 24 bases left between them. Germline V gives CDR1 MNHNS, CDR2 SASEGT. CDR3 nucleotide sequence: TGTGCCAGCAAAGTCGTGAGGGGCCCCTCCTGGGGCACAGATACGCAGTATTTT. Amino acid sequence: CASKVVRGPSWGTDTQYF.

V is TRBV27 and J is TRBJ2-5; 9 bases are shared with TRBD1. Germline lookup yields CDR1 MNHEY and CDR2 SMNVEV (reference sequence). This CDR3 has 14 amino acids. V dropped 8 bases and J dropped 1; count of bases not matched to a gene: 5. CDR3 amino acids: CASSDRGIQETQYF. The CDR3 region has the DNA TGTGCCAGCTCCGACAGGGGGATCCAAGAGACCCAGTACTTC.

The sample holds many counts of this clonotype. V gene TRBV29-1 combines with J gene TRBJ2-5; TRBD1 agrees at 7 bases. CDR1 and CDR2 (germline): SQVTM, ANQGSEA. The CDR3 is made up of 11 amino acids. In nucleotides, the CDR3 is TGCAGTGTGAACAGGGGAGAGACCCAGTACTTC. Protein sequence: CSVNRGETQYF.

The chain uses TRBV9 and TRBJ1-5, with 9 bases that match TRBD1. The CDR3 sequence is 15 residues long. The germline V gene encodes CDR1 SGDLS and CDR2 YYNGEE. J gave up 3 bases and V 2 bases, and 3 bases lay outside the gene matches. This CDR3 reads CASSVTGGINQPQHF. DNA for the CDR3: TGTGCCAGCAGCGTGACAGGGGGGATCAATCAGCCCCAGCATTTT.

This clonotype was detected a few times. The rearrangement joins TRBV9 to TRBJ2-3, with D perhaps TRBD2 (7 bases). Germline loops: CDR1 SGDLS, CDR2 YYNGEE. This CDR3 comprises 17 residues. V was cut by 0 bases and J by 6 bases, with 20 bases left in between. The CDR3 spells CASSVEPRRERGDTQYF. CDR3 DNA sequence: TGTGCCAGCAGCGTAGAACCCCGGCGGGAGAGGGGGGATACGCAGTATTTT. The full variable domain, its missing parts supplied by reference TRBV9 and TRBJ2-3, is DSGVTQTPKHLITATGQRVTLRCSPRSGDLSVYWYQQSLDQGLQFLIQYYNGEERAKGNILERFSAQQFPDLHSELNLSSLELGDSALYFCASSVEPRRERGDTQYFGPGTRLTVL.

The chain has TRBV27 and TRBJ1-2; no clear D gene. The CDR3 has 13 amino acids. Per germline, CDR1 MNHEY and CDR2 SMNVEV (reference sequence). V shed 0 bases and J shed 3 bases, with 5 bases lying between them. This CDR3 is CASSLSTDYGYTF. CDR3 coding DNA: TGTGCCAGCAGTTTATCAACGGACTATGGCTACACCTTC.

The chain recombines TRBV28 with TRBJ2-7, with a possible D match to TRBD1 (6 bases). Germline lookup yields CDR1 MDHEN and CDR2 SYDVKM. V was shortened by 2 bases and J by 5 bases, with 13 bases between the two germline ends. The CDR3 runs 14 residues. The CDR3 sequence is CASSLGGAPNEQYF. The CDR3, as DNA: TGTGCCAGCAGTTTAGGGGGCGCCCCAAACGAGCAGTACTTC.

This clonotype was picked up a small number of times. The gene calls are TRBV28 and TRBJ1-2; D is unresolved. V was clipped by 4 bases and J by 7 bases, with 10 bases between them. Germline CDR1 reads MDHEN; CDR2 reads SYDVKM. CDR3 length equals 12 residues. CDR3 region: CASSSLLGGYTF. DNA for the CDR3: TGTGCCAGCAGTTCTCTCTTAGGTGGCTACACCTTC.

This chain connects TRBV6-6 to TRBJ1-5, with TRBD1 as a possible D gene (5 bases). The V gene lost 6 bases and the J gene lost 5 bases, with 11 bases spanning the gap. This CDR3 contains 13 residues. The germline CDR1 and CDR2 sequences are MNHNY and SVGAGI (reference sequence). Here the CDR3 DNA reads TGTGCCAGCAGCTGGGCGGGGGATCAGCCCCAGCATTTT. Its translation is CASSWAGDQPQHF.

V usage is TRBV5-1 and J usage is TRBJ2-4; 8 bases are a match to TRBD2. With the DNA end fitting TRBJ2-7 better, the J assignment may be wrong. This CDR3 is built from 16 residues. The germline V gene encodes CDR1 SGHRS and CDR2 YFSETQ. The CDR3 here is CASSWEEGAGVYEQYF. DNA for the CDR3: TGCGCCAGCAGCTGGGAGGAGGGAGCGGGGGTCTACGAGCAGTACTTC.

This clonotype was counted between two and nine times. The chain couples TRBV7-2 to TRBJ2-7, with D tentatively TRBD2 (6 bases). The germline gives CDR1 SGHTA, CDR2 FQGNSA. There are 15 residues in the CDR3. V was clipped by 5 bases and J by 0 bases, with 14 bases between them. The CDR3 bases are TGTGCCAGCAGCGTCCGCGGGACGAGCTCCTACGAGCAGTACTTC. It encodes CASSVRGTSSYEQYF.

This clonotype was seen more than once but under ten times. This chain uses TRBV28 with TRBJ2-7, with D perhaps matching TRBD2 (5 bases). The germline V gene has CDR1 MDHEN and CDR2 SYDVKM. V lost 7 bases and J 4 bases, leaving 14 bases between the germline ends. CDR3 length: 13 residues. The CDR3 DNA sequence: TGTGCCAGCAACTCGCAGCGGAATTACGAGCAGTACTTC. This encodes CASNSQRNYEQYF.

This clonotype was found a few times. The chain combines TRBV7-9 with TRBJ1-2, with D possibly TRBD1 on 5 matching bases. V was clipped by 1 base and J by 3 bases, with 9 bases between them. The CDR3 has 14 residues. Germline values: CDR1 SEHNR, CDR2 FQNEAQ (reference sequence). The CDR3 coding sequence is TGTGCCAGCAGCTTAGTTGGGGCGGACTATGGCTACACCTTC. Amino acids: CASSLVGADYGYTF.